This TCR beta chain was obtained from a study of T cell responses to AZD1222 COVID-19 vaccine. The CDR3 contains 16 residues. Trimming cost V 5 bases and J 4 bases; bases outside gene matches: 12. Germline CDR1 and CDR2: SGHTA and FQGTGA. The protocol was immunoSEQ multiplex PCR, while the TCRdb copy is restricted to in-frame clones and leaves out a portion. This repertoire shows 130,000 to 150,000 clones, around 90% found once; its top ten account for around 1.7%. The chain links TRBV7-3 to TRBJ2-5, with TRBD2 matching 8 bases. Sequencing used peripheral blood, obtained 28 days after the second AZD1222 dose. This clonotype was sampled from an adult who received the AZD1222 COVID-19 vaccine. DNA of the CDR3: TGTGCCAGCAGCCCCCAGGCTCGGGAGGGTCGAGAGACCCAGTACTTC. It encodes CASSPQAREGRETQYF.